The subject of this entry is one TCR beta chain. A junction boundary mismatches the germline segment, possibly from a read error. This record belongs to a study of read filtering for tumor transcriptome and immune sequencing. Germline V gene data show CDR1 as MGHRA and CDR2 as YSYEKL. This CDR3 comprises 16 residues. The library was built from about 400 ng RNA with molecular barcoded adaptors for alpha/delta and beta/gamma chains. One entry per CDR3 protein, called by TCRdb with MiXCR from the reads. Of approximately 58,000 distinct CDR3 sequences in the sample, roughly an eighth were seen once. The genes are TRBV4-1 and TRBJ1-5; D is unclear. This clonotype originated in a donor aged 40 or over with multiple myeloma. Sequences were obtained from a population of CD138-negative cells sorted from bone marrow. CDR3 sequence: CASSQESGWSSQPQHF. The CDR3 DNA reads TGCGCCAGCAGCCAAGAATCTGGGTGGAGCAGTCAGCCCCAGCATTTT.